The next 22 T cell receptor beta chains were all read from a single sample in a study of T cells in localized non-small cell lung cancer. Sequencing used immunoSEQ multiplex PCR; TCRdb keeps in-frame clones, though not all of them. The data contain about 36,000 clones, more than 80% of them singletons. Specimen: peripheral blood, collected before any cancer treatment. The receptor set was obtained from a female donor of 60 years or more with stage I lung adenocarcinoma.

The genes are TRBV6-1 and TRBJ1-2; D not certain. Per the germline V gene, CDR1 is MNHNS and CDR2 is SASEGT. Trimming removed 1 base at V and 1 base at J, with 10 bases between. The CDR3 has 15 residues. The CDR3 nucleotides read TGTGCCAGCAGTGAAGGTCCGGGAAATAACTATGGCTACACCTTC. Translated, it gives CASSEGPGNNYGYTF.

V and J are TRBV11-2 and TRBJ2-5, with no clear D. CDR1 is SGHAT and CDR2 is FQNNGV in the germline V gene. The CDR3 runs 11 residues. V lost 3 bases and J 5 bases, leaving 4 bases between the germline ends. Here the CDR3 DNA reads TGTGCCAGCAGCTTGCGGGAGACCCAGTACTTC. This encodes CASSLRETQYF.

The chain combines TRBV18 with TRBJ1-6, with D unresolved. Germline V gene sequence: CDR1 KGHSH, CDR2 LQKENI. The CDR3 is made up of 14 amino acids. V was shortened by 4 bases and J by 9 bases, with 13 bases between the two germline ends. The CDR3 DNA sequence: TGTGCCAGCTCACAGGTCGGCAGAATTTCACCCCTCCACTTT. This translates into CASSQVGRISPLHF.

This chain uses TRBV7-8 with TRBJ1-1, with TRBD1 as a possible D gene (6 bases). CDR3 length equals 14 residues. In germline, CDR1 is SGHVS, CDR2 FQNEAQ. Between the trimmed V and J ends, which lost 5 bases and 10 bases, there was a span of 20 bases. The CDR3 nucleotides are TGTGCCAGCAGCCCCCGGGGGGCATCCCTGACAGCTTTCTTT. Its translation: CASSPRGASLTAFF.

The DNA of the CDR3 is TGTGCCAGTACCAAGACAGGGGAAAATGAAAAACTGTTTTTT. Translated, it gives CASTKTGENEKLFF. The rearrangement uses TRBV19 and TRBJ1-4; 8 bases are a match to TRBD1. The V gene end was trimmed by 7 bases and the J gene end by 5 bases; junction bases not matched to a gene: 6. The CDR3 has 14 amino acids. Germline V gives CDR1 LNHDA, CDR2 SQIVND (reference sequence).

The gene calls are TRBV9 and TRBJ1-2; D might be TRBD1 (6 bases). V was pared by 0 bases and J by 8 bases, with 14 bases between. This CDR3 comprises 14 residues. From germline, CDR1 is SGDLS and CDR2 YYNGEE. DNA for the CDR3: TGTGCCAGCAGCGTAGCTGATGGACAGTACGGCTACACCTTC. This sequence encodes CASSVADGQYGYTF.

The V and J genes are TRBV6-1 and TRBJ1-1; D remains unclear. V was cut by 4 bases and J by 6 bases, with 6 bases left in between. The CDR3 has 11 residues. Germline V gives CDR1 MNHNS, CDR2 SASEGT. The CDR3 DNA reads TGTGCCAGCAGTGTTGGACCTGAAGCTTTCTTT. Translating gives CASSVGPEAFF.

This chain joins TRBV7-8 and TRBJ2-7, with a tentative D call TRBD2 (6 bases). The germline gives CDR1 SGHVS, CDR2 FQNEAQ. The CDR3 sequence is 16 residues long. V dropped 5 bases and J dropped 0 bases, with 17 bases sitting between them. The CDR3 region has the DNA TGTGCCAGCAGCGAACCCCCCGGGAGAAGCTCCTACGAGCAGTACGTC. It is translated as CASSEPPGRSSYEQYV.

The V call is TRBV28, the J call TRBJ2-5; 8 nucleotides line up with TRBD1. This CDR3 contains 14 residues. Germline V gives CDR1 MDHEN, CDR2 SYDVKM. The ends lost 7 bases at V and 4 bases at J; junction bases unmatched: 8. CDR3 loop: CASTPGGHRETQYF. The CDR3 DNA is TGTGCCAGCACCCCAGGGGGCCACCGAGAGACCCAGTACTTC.

This chain uses TRBV15 with TRBJ2-1, with 8 bases aligning to TRBD1. This CDR3 contains 15 residues. Germline V gene sequence: CDR1 LNHNV, CDR2 YYDKDF (reference sequence). Trimming cost V 0 bases and J 6 bases; bases outside gene matches: 4. The CDR3 DNA is TGTGCCACCAGCAGAGATCAGGGGGCATTCAATGAGCAGTTCTTC. It encodes CATSRDQGAFNEQFF.

This clone was seen a single time. The chain combines TRBV7-9 with TRBJ1-4, with a weak D call TRBD1 (6 bases). CDR3 length: 16 amino acids. Germline assignment: CDR1 SEHNR and CDR2 FQNEAQ (reference sequence). Trimming pared 3 bases from V and 13 bases from J, leaving 24 bases between. The CDR3 loop is CASSLRALGSNRALFF. In nucleotides, the CDR3 is TGTGCCAGCAGCTTGCGGGCCTTAGGAAGTAACAGGGCACTGTTTTTT.

The gene calls are TRBV21-1 and TRBJ2-5; the table gives TRBD2 as D, unverified against the DNA. TRBV21-1 is classified as a pseudogene. The CDR3 is made up of 16 amino acids. CDR3 sequence (DNA): TGTGCCAGCTACCCTGGTAACTACTTTCTCCAAGAGACCCAGTACTTC. Protein sequence: CASYPGNYFLQETQYF.

This chain joins TRBV28 and TRBJ1-2; 10 positions agree with TRBD1. In germline, CDR1 is MDHEN, CDR2 SYDVKM. V was clipped by 6 bases and J by 3 bases; unmatched bases: 1. This CDR3 comprises 13 residues. CDR3 sequence: CASRGTGDYGYTF. The CDR3 nucleotides are TGTGCCAGCAGAGGGACAGGGGACTATGGCTACACCTTC.

J is TRBJ1-1 and V is TRBV18; 11 bases map to TRBD1. The junction had 2 bases not matched to a gene; V was cut back by 3 bases and J by 5 bases. The CDR3 covers 14 residues. Germline V gene lookup returns CDR1 KGHSH and CDR2 LQKENI. CDR3 loop: CASSPDRGLTEAFF. For the CDR3, the DNA is TGTGCCAGCTCACCGGACAGGGGGCTTACTGAAGCTTTCTTT.

V and J are TRBV28 and TRBJ2-1; D gene unclear. V was pared by 4 bases and J by 11 bases, with 12 bases between. The CDR3 consists of 12 residues. Germline V CDR1 and CDR2: MDHEN, SYDVKM. Here the CDR3 DNA reads TGTGCCAGCAGTTATTCCTCCCAACAGCAGTTCTTC. This sequence encodes CASSYSSQQQFF.

This chain uses TRBV7-9 with TRBJ1-2; D uncertain. This CDR3 contains 17 residues. Looked up from germline, CDR1 is SEHNR and CDR2 is FQNEAQ (reference sequence). The V and J ends lost 3 bases and 4 bases respectively, with 21 bases between them. The CDR3 region is CASSLGPQEGLSYGYTF. CDR3 nucleotides: TGTGCCAGCAGCTTGGGCCCCCAGGAGGGTTTAAGCTATGGCTACACCTTC.

This clone was observed once. This rearrangement joins TRBV21-1 to TRBJ1-1; TRBD1, the D gene given by the table, was not confirmed from the DNA. TRBV21-1 is a pseudogene locus. The CDR3 contains 16 residues. The CDR3 protein is CASSFLTGLMNTEAFF. The CDR3 DNA reads as TGTGCCAGCAGCTTCCTGACAGGGTTAATGAACACTGAAGCTTTCTTT.

The chain recombines TRBV27 with TRBJ1-1, with 8 bases aligning to TRBD1. CDR3 length equals 15 residues. Germline assignment: CDR1 MNHEY and CDR2 SMNVEV (reference sequence). J gave up 1 base and V 7 bases, and 8 bases lay outside the gene matches. The CDR3 sequence is CASTSLGTGNTEAFF. The CDR3 DNA sequence: TGTGCCAGCACCTCCCTCGGGACAGGGAACACTGAAGCTTTCTTT.

V is TRBV19 and J is TRBJ2-3; 9 bases align to TRBD1. The J segment lost 4 bases and the V segment lost 6 bases, leaving 5 bases of the junction unmatched. The CDR3 sequence is 14 residues long. CDR1 and CDR2 from the germline V gene are LNHDA and SQIVND (reference sequence). The CDR3: CASRGDRDPDTQYF. The CDR3 region has the DNA TGTGCCAGTAGGGGGGACAGGGATCCAGATACGCAGTATTTT. Based on the CDR3 plus reference TRBV19 and TRBJ2-3, the full variable domain is DGGITQSPKYLFRKEGQNVTLSCEQNLNHDAMYWYRQDPGQGLRLIYYSQIVNDFQKGDIAEGYSVSREKKESFPLTVTSAQKNPTAFYLCASRGDRDPDTQYFGPGTRLTVL.

The chain's CDR3 is CASSQEWDSPLHF. For the CDR3, the DNA is TGTGCCAGCAGCCAAGAATGGGATTCACCCCTCCACTTT. The chain combines TRBV14 with TRBJ1-6, with D unresolved. With 0 bases removed from V and 8 bases from J, the gap between germline ends came to 5 bases. CDR1 SGHDN and CDR2 FVKESK come from the germline V gene. This CDR3 contains 13 residues.

The chain recombines TRBV10-3 with TRBJ1-5, with unresolved D. Germline CDR1 ENHRY, CDR2 SYGVKD. This CDR3 is 12 amino acids long. The V gene lost 6 bases and the J gene lost 6 bases, with 9 bases spanning the gap. CDR3 DNA: TGTGCCATCAGCGTTTCCGGTCAGCCCCAGCATTTT. Protein: CAISVSGQPQHF.

The chain couples TRBV5-1 to TRBJ1-2; D is perhaps TRBD1 (5 bases). CDR3 length: 16 residues. From germline, CDR1 is SGHRS and CDR2 YFSETQ. The V end was cut by 4 bases, the J end by 4 bases, with 20 bases between. CDR3 protein: CASSPMVGQGGYGYTF. As DNA, the CDR3 is TGCGCCAGCAGCCCCATGGTTGGGCAGGGCGGCTATGGCTACACCTTC.